These 22 T cell receptor beta chains originate from one sample sequenced in a study of naive and memory T cell subsets. Two oligonucleotides, mixed equimolar, formed the beta constant-region primer covering TRBC1 and TRBC2. Ligated cDNA was amplified by four rounds of PCR with nested alpha and beta constant-region primers and SP2. TCRdb analysed the UMI-ligation and nested PCR reads with MiXCR anew, one entry per CDR3 protein. Here the sample spans 80,000 to 95,000 distinct CDR3 sequences, about 8.2% being singletons. Material for sequencing was naive CD8+ T cells from blood. The receptors shown here come from a human donor in good health.

The gene calls are TRBV20-1 and TRBJ2-1, with 7 bases fitting TRBD2. V lost 5 bases and J lost 8; bases outside the gene matches: 18. CDR1 is DFQATT, CDR2 SNEGSKA, per germline (reference sequence). There are 16 residues in the CDR3. This CDR3 reads CSAPRRRTREGDEQFF. CDR3 sequence (DNA): TGCAGTGCTCCACGAAGGCGGACTAGGGAGGGAGATGAGCAGTTCTTC.

This clonotype was counted many times. The gene calls are TRBV4-3 and TRBJ1-6; D remains unclear. This CDR3 has 17 residues. The germline V and J ends were trimmed by 0 bases and 8 bases, with 17 bases remaining between them. Germline V lookup: CDR1 LGHNA, CDR2 YSLEER. In DNA form, the CDR3 reads TGCGCCAGCAGCCAAGATGTGGGATTTGAAACTTATTCACCCCTCCACTTT. This sequence encodes CASSQDVGFETYSPLHF.

This chain connects TRBV30 to TRBJ2-7; 10 positions match TRBD2. The CDR3 sequence is 13 residues long. Germline V gene sequence: CDR1 GTSNPN, CDR2 SVGIG (reference sequence). Losses at the gene ends were 6 bases for V and 5 bases for J; bases not matched to a gene: 7. Here the CDR3 reads CACLTSGINEQYF. CDR3 nucleotide sequence: TGTGCCTGCCTTACTAGCGGGATAAACGAGCAGTACTTC.

The sample holds many counts of this clonotype. This chain links TRBV27 with TRBJ1-5; D is uncertain. CDR1 MNHEY and CDR2 SMNVEV come from the germline V gene (reference sequence). The length of the CDR3 is 14 residues. The V end was cut by 1 base, the J end by 1 base, with 5 bases between. The CDR3 protein is CASSLFDSNQPQHF. DNA of the CDR3: TGTGCCAGCAGTTTATTTGACAGCAATCAGCCCCAGCATTTT.

The V call is TRBV4-3, the J call TRBJ2-7; a weak D match, TRBD1 (6 bases). There are 15 residues in the CDR3. Germline CDR1 reads LGHNA; CDR2 reads YSLEER. V dropped 0 bases and J dropped 4 bases, with 13 bases sitting between them. In nucleotides, the CDR3 is TGCGCCAGCAGCCAAGATCCCGGACAGCTATACGAGCAGTACTTC. Protein sequence: CASSQDPGQLYEQYF.

The gene calls are TRBV7-8 and TRBJ2-3; 13 nucleotides agree with TRBD2. Trimming cost V 5 bases and J 3 bases; bases outside gene matches: 2. This CDR3 is 15 amino acids long. Germline loops: CDR1 SGHVS, CDR2 FQNEAQ. The CDR3 DNA follows: TGTGCCAGCAGCGGACTAGCGGGAGCTACAGATACGCAGTATTTT. This gives the protein CASSGLAGATDTQYF.

The J gene is TRBJ2-7, the V gene TRBV6-5; tentatively, D is TRBD2 (6 bases). V dropped 2 bases and J dropped 3 bases, with 14 bases sitting between them. Germline CDR1 MNHEY, CDR2 SVGAGI. The CDR3 covers 15 residues. CDR3 nucleotide sequence: TGTGCCAGCAGTTACGGTGGAGGGATCCGCTACGAGCAGTACTTC. Its translation is CASSYGGGIRYEQYF.

This clonotype came up many times. This chain joins TRBV27 and TRBJ2-7; possible D gene TRBD1, 9 bases. This CDR3 is built from 17 residues. The V and J ends lost 5 bases and 6 bases respectively, with 26 bases between them. Germline values: CDR1 MNHEY, CDR2 SMNVEV (reference sequence). The CDR3 is CASSPGGVGTGPGEQYF. The CDR3 nucleotides are TGTGCCAGCAGTCCCGGGGGGGTCGGGACAGGGCCCGGCGAGCAGTACTTC.

In its sample, this clonotype was seen many times. J is TRBJ2-7 and V is TRBV20-1; D might be TRBD2 (5 bases). Trimming shortened V by 0 bases and J by 1 base, and 7 bases separated the two germline ends. The CDR3 spans 13 residues. From germline, CDR1 is DFQATT and CDR2 SNEGSKA (reference sequence). The CDR3 reads CSARDGGSYEQYF. The CDR3 nucleotides read TGCAGTGCTAGAGATGGCGGGTCCTACGAGCAGTACTTC.

This clonotype was seen ten or more times. The chain joins TRBV3-1 to TRBJ2-1; TRBD2 agrees at 14 bases. V was pared by 2 bases and J by 7 bases, with 4 bases of the junction left unmatched. The germline gives CDR1 LGHDT, CDR2 YNNKEL (reference sequence). This CDR3 has 16 residues. CDR3 residues: CASSQQGLAGGNEQFF. CDR3 coding DNA: TGTGCCAGCAGCCAACAAGGACTAGCGGGAGGTAATGAGCAGTTCTTC.

This clonotype was counted ten times or more. The chain combines TRBV29-1 with TRBJ2-1; perhaps TRBD1 as D (6 bases). Trimming shortened V by 1 base and J by 6 bases, and 16 bases separated the two germline ends. There are 15 residues in the CDR3. Germline values: CDR1 SQVTM, CDR2 ANQGSEA. This CDR3 is CSVEGWTLGGNEQFF. The DNA for the CDR3 is TGCAGCGTTGAAGGGTGGACCCTAGGGGGCAATGAGCAGTTCTTC.

This clonotype was recorded a few times. J is TRBJ1-4 and V is TRBV14, with D tentatively TRBD1 (5 bases). The CDR3 loop spans 18 amino acids. Germline-derived CDR1 and CDR2 are SGHDN and FVKESK. V lost 3 bases and J lost 7, with 24 bases in between. CDR3 amino acids: CASSHARDRGPGGEKLFF. The CDR3 DNA reads as TGTGCCAGCAGCCACGCCCGGGACCGGGGACCTGGGGGTGAAAAACTGTTTTTT. Based on the CDR3 plus reference TRBV14 and TRBJ1-4, the full variable domain is EAGVTQFPSHSVIEKGQTVTLRCDPISGHDNLYWYRRVMGKEIKFLLHFVKESKQDESGMPNNRFLAERTGGTYSTLKVQPAELEDSGVYFCASSHARDRGPGGEKLFFGSGTQLSVL.

This clonotype was recorded a few times. This chain links TRBV7-6 with TRBJ2-7; D gene uncertain. The V and J ends lost 1 base and 2 bases respectively, with 12 bases between them. Germline V CDR1 and CDR2: SGHVS, FNYEAQ. This CDR3 has 15 residues. The CDR3 DNA reads as TGTGCCAGCAGCTTAGAATCAGACCCAACCTACGAGCAGTACTTC. It yields the protein CASSLESDPTYEQYF.

The table lists this clonotype with many counts. V is TRBV6-5 and J is TRBJ1-5; no reliable D call. The CDR3 is 13 residues long. Germline values: CDR1 MNHEY, CDR2 SVGAGI. V lost 5 bases and J 7 bases, leaving 12 bases between the germline ends. The CDR3 reads CASSPSSGQPQHF. DNA of the CDR3: TGTGCCAGCAGTCCCTCCTCCGGGCAGCCCCAGCATTTT.

This chain connects TRBV20-1 to TRBJ2-5; a possible D gene is TRBD1 (6 bases). This CDR3 contains 14 residues. The V gene lost 0 bases and the J gene lost 7 bases, with 15 bases spanning the gap. Germline V gene sequence: CDR1 DFQATT, CDR2 SNEGSKA (reference sequence). The CDR3 region is CSARDGTGSLTQYF. The CDR3 DNA reads as TGCAGTGCTAGAGACGGCACAGGGAGTTTGACCCAGTACTTC.

This clonotype was seen a few times. The chain couples TRBV5-1 to TRBJ2-1; 9 bases are a match to TRBD2. Germline V gene lookup returns CDR1 SGHRS and CDR2 YFSETQ. Trimming took 2 bases from V and 3 from J; bases not matched to a gene: 6. This CDR3 contains 16 residues. As DNA, the CDR3 is TGCGCCAGCAGCTTTAGACTAGCGGACGTCTACAATGAGCAGTTCTTC. This gives the protein CASSFRLADVYNEQFF.

The rearrangement joins TRBV28 to TRBJ2-7, with D tentatively TRBD2 (6 bases). Germline CDR1 and CDR2: MDHEN and SYDVKM. The CDR3 loop spans 17 amino acids. V was cut by 5 bases and J by 4 bases, with 24 bases left in between. The DNA of the CDR3 is TGTGCCAGCAGTGGTCGGGCAGGAGGGAATCCCCCTTACGAGCAGTACTTC. This gives the protein CASSGRAGGNPPYEQYF.

This clonotype was detected ten times or more. The gene calls are TRBV4-3 and TRBJ1-5, with no clear D. Germline CDR1 is LGHNA and CDR2 is YSLEER. Deletions cut 0 bases from V and 3 bases from J, with 6 bases between. This CDR3 comprises 14 residues. The CDR3 region is CASSQDGNNQPQHF. DNA for the CDR3: TGCGCCAGCAGCCAAGACGGCAACAATCAGCCCCAGCATTTT.

The chain is built from TRBV2 and TRBJ2-1; 11 bases align to TRBD2. The CDR3 sequence is 16 residues long. Unmatched junction bases numbered 8, after V lost 6 bases and J lost 4 bases. Looked up from germline, CDR1 is SNHLY and CDR2 is FYNNEI. CDR3 DNA: TGTGCCAGCAGGGACACGACTAGCGGGATATACAATGAGCAGTTCTTC. This sequence encodes CASRDTTSGIYNEQFF.

This clonotype was detected many times. The CDR3 here is CAWSVSPYEQYF. DNA for the CDR3: TGTGCCTGGAGTGTAAGCCCCTACGAGCAGTACTTC. The chain recombines TRBV30 with TRBJ2-7, with D unresolved. The CDR3 has 12 amino acids. V lost 0 bases, J lost 2 bases, and 5 bases lay in between. The germline gives CDR1 GTSNPN, CDR2 SVGIG (reference sequence).

The chain links TRBV27 to TRBJ2-1; TRBD2 is a possible D gene (6 bases). There are 16 residues in the CDR3. Trimming cost V 5 bases and J 3 bases, with 17 bases left between them. CDR1 and CDR2 from the germline V gene are MNHEY and SMNVEV (reference sequence). The CDR3 loop is CASSAGTPGVYNEQFF. In DNA, the CDR3 is TGTGCCAGCAGTGCGGGGACTCCCGGTGTCTACAATGAGCAGTTCTTC.

The CDR3, as DNA: TGTGCCAGCAGCTTAGGCGTCGGGGACCGTACTGAAGCTTTCTTT. Protein sequence: CASSLGVGDRTEAFF. The genes are TRBV11-2 and TRBJ1-1; D might be TRBD1 (5 bases). This CDR3 has 15 amino acids. V lost 1 base to trimming and J lost 5 bases, with 14 bases between them. In germline, CDR1 is SGHAT, CDR2 FQNNGV. Variable domain in full (rest from reference TRBV11-2 and TRBJ1-1): EAGVAQSPRYKIIEKRQSVAFWCNPISGHATLYWYQQILGQGPKLLIQFQNNGVVDDSQLPKDRFSAERLKGVDSTLKIQPAKLEDSAVYLCASSLGVGDRTEAFFGQGTRLTVV.